Listed below are T cell receptor beta chains from one sample, sequenced in a study of Tregs in tolerant kidney transplant recipients. Profiling relied on immunoSEQ multiplex PCR, and the TCRdb table lists in-frame clones only, not all of them. The data hold about 69,000 clones, with approximately 91% observed a single time. Sample: CD4+ T cells from blood, taken before the transplant. The receptors come from a human donor who received a combined kidney and bone marrow transplant. Each CDR3 is given with its conserved first and last residue. D genes are given only for firm matches. Part of the rows lack a size; the others show once, few, many or a class for expanded clones.

size: -
D: -
J: TRBJ1-3
V: TRBV23-1
DNA: TGCGCCAGCGGGACACCTCGCTCTGGAAACACCATATATTTT
CDR3: CASGTPRSGNTIYF

size: -
D: -
J: TRBJ1-4
V: TRBV2
DNA: TGTGCCAGCATGCGCTCCCCGGGGGGTGAAAAACTGTTTTTT
CDR3: CASMRSPGGEKLFF

size: -
D: TRBD2
J: TRBJ2-5
V: TRBV27
DNA: TGTGCCAGCAGTGACGGAAGGGCTAGCGGCCAAGAGACCCAGTACTTC
CDR3: CASSDGRASGQETQYF

size: once
D: TRBD2
J: TRBJ2-7
V: TRBV27
DNA: TGTGCCAGCAGTTTCCGGTCTACTAGCGGATCTTACGAGCAGTACTTC
CDR3: CASSFRSTSGSYEQYF

size: -
D: -
J: TRBJ2-7
V: TRBV19
DNA: TGTGCCAGTAGTATTGAAGAGACAGGAGCCTACGAGCAGTACTTC
CDR3: CASSIEETGAYEQYF

size: -
D: TRBD2
J: TRBJ2-3
V: TRBV5-8
DNA: TGTGCCAGCAGCCTAGGACTAGCGGGAGGGACAGATACGCAGTATTTT
CDR3: CASSLGLAGGTDTQYF

size: -
D: -
J: TRBJ2-2
V: TRBV4-1
DNA: TGCGCCAGCAGCCAACCCACAGGACGGCTTACGAACACCGGGGAGCTGTTTTTT
CDR3: CASSQPTGRLTNTGELFF

size: few
D: -
J: TRBJ2-7
V: TRBV29-1
DNA: TGCAGCGTTATGGAACAGGTGAGCGAGCAGTACTTC
CDR3: CSVMEQVSEQYF

size: -
D: -
J: TRBJ2-7
V: TRBV28
DNA: TGTGCCAGCAGTTTAGGGCCTGGGTACGAGCAGTACTTC
CDR3: CASSLGPGYEQYF

size: -
D: -
J: TRBJ1-1
V: TRBV11-2
DNA: TGTGCCAGCAGCTTCGACAGGAAGGTGACTAAAGCTTTCTTT
CDR3: CASSFDRKVTKAFF

size: -
D: TRBD2
J: TRBJ2-2
V: TRBV7-9
DNA: TGTGCCTCCTCCAGGACTAGCGGGAACACCGGGGAGCTGTTTTTT
CDR3: CASSRTSGNTGELFF

size: -
D: -
J: TRBJ2-7
V: TRBV6-5
DNA: TGTGCCAGCCGGGACATCTCCTACGAGCAGTACTTC
CDR3: CASRDISYEQYF

size: -
D: TRBD1
J: TRBJ1-1
V: TRBV6-5
DNA: TGTGCCAGCAGCCAGGGTCGGGACAGGGGGGCTTTCTTT
CDR3: CASSQGRDRGAFF

size: once
D: -
J: TRBJ1-5
V: TRBV6-6
DNA: TGTGCCAGCAGACTGGCGGATCAGCCCCAGCATTTT
CDR3: CASRLADQPQHF

size: few
D: -
J: TRBJ2-7
V: TRBV4-2
DNA: TGTGCCAGCAGCCAAGATAGAACCCAGCAGTACTTC
CDR3: CASSQDRTQQYF

size: -
D: TRBD1
J: TRBJ1-3
V: TRBV9
DNA: TGTGCCAGCAGCTCCCGGACAGGGAGTAACACCATATATTTT
CDR3: CASSSRTGSNTIYF

size: once
D: -
J: TRBJ2-7
V: TRBV28
DNA: TGTGCCAGCAGTTTAAGCGCACAGGGAGACGAGCAGTACTTC
CDR3: CASSLSAQGDEQYF

size: -
D: TRBD1
J: TRBJ2-5
V: TRBV29-1
DNA: TGCAGCGTCGAAAGACAGGGCTGGTACCAAGAGACCCAGTACTTC
CDR3: CSVERQGWYQETQYF

size: -
D: -
J: TRBJ2-7
V: TRBV28
DNA: TGTGCCAGCTTCTCCGGGGTCCGGGACTACGAGCAGTACTTC
CDR3: CASFSGVRDYEQYF

size: -
D: TRBD2
J: TRBJ2-1
V: TRBV7-3
DNA: TGTGCCAGCAGCGCACTAGCGGGAGGGCCGGGGGCCTACAATGAGCAGTTCTTC
CDR3: CASSALAGGPGAYNEQFF

size: -
D: -
J: TRBJ2-1
V: TRBV6-5
DNA: TGTGCCAGCAGCGAAGCGCTTACCTACAATGAGCAGTTCTTC
CDR3: CASSEALTYNEQFF

size: few
D: TRBD2
J: TRBJ2-7
V: TRBV27
DNA: TGTGCCAGCAGTAGGACTAGCGTAACCTACGAGCAGTACTTC
CDR3: CASSRTSVTYEQYF

size: -
D: TRBD1
J: TRBJ2-1
V: TRBV11-2
DNA: TGTGCCAGCAGCTGGACAGGGGGCTCCTACAATGAGCAGTTCTTC
CDR3: CASSWTGGSYNEQFF

size: -
D: -
J: TRBJ1-2
V: TRBV19
DNA: TGTGCCAGTAAGGGCAGGGTTGACTATGGCTACACCTTC
CDR3: CASKGRVDYGYTF

size: -
D: TRBD1
J: TRBJ1-1
V: TRBV29-1
DNA: TGCAGCGTACCCAGGACAGGAAGGGGGACTGAAGCTTTCTTT
CDR3: CSVPRTGRGTEAFF

size: -
D: -
J: TRBJ2-1
V: TRBV2
DNA: TGTGCCAGCAGTGAGGTTCAGGCCATCTACAATGAGCAGTTCTTC
CDR3: CASSEVQAIYNEQFF

size: once
D: TRBD2
J: TRBJ2-7
V: TRBV6-6
DNA: TGTGCCAGCAGAAACCGGGGGGGCTACGAGCAGTACTTC
CDR3: CASRNRGGYEQYF

size: once
D: -
J: TRBJ1-2
V: TRBV6-5
DNA: TGTGCCAGCAGTAGACAGGTCCTTTATGGCTACACCTTC
CDR3: CASSRQVLYGYTF

size: -
D: -
J: TRBJ2-2
V: TRBV5-1
DNA: TGCGCCAGCAACGAGGGATCCGGGGAGCTGTTTTTT
CDR3: CASNEGSGELFF

size: -
D: -
J: TRBJ1-5
V: TRBV7-2
DNA: TGTGCCAGCAGCCTAGGGGGGCGCAATCAGCCCCAGCATTTT
CDR3: CASSLGGRNQPQHF

size: -
D: -
J: TRBJ2-3
V: TRBV18
DNA: TGTGCCAGCTCATTCGTACAAGCGGAAGCAGGCACAGATACGCAGTATTTT
CDR3: CASSFVQAEAGTDTQYF

size: -
D: -
J: TRBJ1-2
V: TRBV9
DNA: TGTGCCAGCAGCGTAGGACAGTACTATGGCTACACCTTC
CDR3: CASSVGQYYGYTF

size: -
D: -
J: TRBJ1-5
V: TRBV4-1
DNA: TGCGCCAGCAGCCAGCTTTACCGGGACACCATTAGCAATCAGCCCCAGCATTTT
CDR3: CASSQLYRDTISNQPQHF

size: -
D: TRBD1
J: TRBJ2-7
V: TRBV27
DNA: TGTGCCAGCAGTTCCTACCTCGGACAGGGTACAGGTGACGAGCAGTACTTC
CDR3: CASSSYLGQGTGDEQYF

size: -
D: -
J: TRBJ2-1
V: TRBV28
DNA: TGTGCCAGCATATCGGGAGTCTCCTACAATGAGCAGTTCTTC
CDR3: CASISGVSYNEQFF

size: -
D: TRBD1
J: TRBJ2-7
V: TRBV5-1
DNA: TGCGCCAGCAGCCCGACGGGACAGGGTTCCTACGAGCAGTACTTC
CDR3: CASSPTGQGSYEQYF

size: -
D: -
J: TRBJ2-6
V: TRBV6-5
DNA: TGTGCCAGCAGTCGTATCTCTCCCGGGGCCAACGTCCTGACTTTC
CDR3: CASSRISPGANVLTF

size: -
D: TRBD2
J: TRBJ2-5
V: TRBV28
DNA: TGTGCCAGCAGTTCCCCGGGACTAGCAGGGCCCCAAGAGACCCAGTACTTC
CDR3: CASSSPGLAGPQETQYF

size: -
D: TRBD2
J: TRBJ2-3
V: TRBV7-2
DNA: TGTGCCAGCAGCTCCCGACTAGCGGGAGTTGCAGATACGCAGTATTTT
CDR3: CASSSRLAGVADTQYF

size: -
D: TRBD2
J: TRBJ2-7
V: TRBV19
DNA: TGTGCCAGTAGTATCTCGACTAGCGGGAGAGGCGTTTACGAGCAGTACTTC
CDR3: CASSISTSGRGVYEQYF

size: -
D: -
J: TRBJ1-1
V: TRBV10-1
DNA: TGCGCCAGCAGTGAGACCTCAGGGGCGAACACTGAAGCTTTCTTT
CDR3: CASSETSGANTEAFF

size: -
D: TRBD2
J: TRBJ2-1
V: TRBV6-4
DNA: TGTGCCAGCAGTTCGGGACTAGCGGCCTCCTACAATGAGCAGTTCTTC
CDR3: CASSSGLAASYNEQFF